This T cell receptor beta chain was sequenced in a study of T cells in Graves' hyperthyroidism and ophthalmopathy. The study's findings and limits: Ophthalmopathy was distinguished from stable hyperthyroidism by 13 V-J signatures. Among clonotypes expanded in thyroid above 0.001, most were also found in blood.

About this clonotype itself: What it recognizes is unknown.

RNA transcripts gave rise to amplified TCR beta CDR3 regions. Carried out on the TCR CDR3, a first-round RT-PCR used the HTBI primer set. TCRdb fed the multiplex PCR reads into MiXCR, producing one record per CDR3 protein. The sample has about 270,000 distinct CDR3 sequences, approximately 21% seen once. From germline, CDR1 is SNHLY and CDR2 FYNNEI. V shed 11 bases, J shed 0 bases, and the junction held 6 bases outside the gene matches. The CDR3 extends over 13 amino acids. The chain couples TRBV2 to TRBJ1-1; 7 bases are a match to TRBD1. What was sequenced was blood. The source is a man aged 25 to 45 with Graves' ophthalmopathy. In nucleotides, the CDR3 is TGTGCCGGTAACAGGGGATTGAACACTGAAGCTTTCTTT. Protein: CAGNRGLNTEAFF.